Detailed here is one T cell receptor beta chain. Assay used: immunoSEQ multiplex PCR; TCRdb lists only in-frame clones, some missing. This sample has tens of thousands of clones, with 93% found just once. This record comes from a study of technical replicates of blood from a handful of donors. Germline-derived CDR1 and CDR2 are MNHEY and SMNVEV (reference sequence). The CDR3 has 15 residues. Deletions cut 3 bases from V and 1 base from J, with 12 bases between. The V call is TRBV27, the J call TRBJ1-1; D is unclear. The sequence derives from a human donor in good health. Source material: T cells isolated from PBMCs. CDR3 coding DNA: TGTGCCAGCAGTTTGGGCGCCACAGCGAACACTGAAGCTTTCTTT. Protein product: CASSLGATANTEAFF.